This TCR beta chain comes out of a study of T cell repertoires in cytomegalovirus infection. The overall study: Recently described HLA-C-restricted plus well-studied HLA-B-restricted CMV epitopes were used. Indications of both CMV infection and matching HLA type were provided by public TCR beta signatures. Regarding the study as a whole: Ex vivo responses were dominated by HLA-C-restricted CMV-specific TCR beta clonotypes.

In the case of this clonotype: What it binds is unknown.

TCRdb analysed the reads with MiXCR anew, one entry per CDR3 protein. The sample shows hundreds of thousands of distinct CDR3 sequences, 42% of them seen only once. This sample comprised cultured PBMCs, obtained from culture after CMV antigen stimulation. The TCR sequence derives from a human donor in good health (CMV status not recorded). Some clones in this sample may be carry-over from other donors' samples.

CDR3 nucleotides: TGTGCCAGCACCGTTAGGACGTGGGAAAACTCGAACACTGAAGCTTTCTTT. Amino acids: CASTVRTWENSNTEAFF. The chain employs TRBV7-4 and TRBJ1-1; unclear D gene. Germline V gene data show CDR1 as SGHVT and CDR2 as SQSDAQ. Trimming removed 7 bases from V and 1 base from J, with 22 bases in between. The CDR3 spans 17 residues.